This T cell receptor beta chain came from a study of T-cell memory formation after mild COVID-19. TCRdb recomputed calls from the 5' RACE reads with MiXCR, one row per CDR3 protein. This sample has 400,000 or so distinct CDR3 sequences, with 20% found just once. This CDR3 has 18 residues. The germline CDR1 and CDR2 sequences are LGHNA and YNFKEQ. Unmatched junction bases numbered 15, after V lost 6 bases and J lost 4 bases. This chain connects TRBV4-2 to TRBJ2-3; 11 bases are shared with TRBD2. The clonotype comes from an adult woman who had mild COVID-19 (a few samples of this study predate the infection). Cell type and time point are not known. The material sequenced was PBMCs or a T cell subset sorted from them (not recorded which). In DNA, the CDR3 is TGTGCCAGCAGATCGTCCAAGGCTACTAGCGGGGGCCCAGATACGCAGTATTTT. Translated: CASRSSKATSGGPDTQYF.